The next 5 T cell receptor beta chains were all read from a single sample in a study of PD-1 blockade in mismatch repair-deficient tumors. Clones were read by immunoSEQ multiplex PCR, and TCRdb kept only the in-frame ones, dropping some. The sample lists about 100,000 clones; under 90% were seen once. The sequencing here drew on peripheral blood, taken about eight months after starting pembrolizumab. These receptors were collected from an adult with mismatch repair-deficient cancer.

V gene TRBV5-6 combines with J gene TRBJ2-7, with 9 bases fitting TRBD1. The V segment lost 0 bases and the J segment 2 bases; nucleotides outside the gene matches: 3. The CDR3 has 15 amino acids. Germline assignment: CDR1 SGHDT and CDR2 YYEEEE. The CDR3, as DNA: TGTGCCAGCAGCTTGGATGGGACAGGGACCTACGAGCAGTACTTC. It specifies CASSLDGTGTYEQYF.

The chain uses TRBV7-8 and TRBJ2-3; D remains ambiguous. V lost 2 bases and J lost 4, with 4 bases in between. CDR3 length: 12 amino acids. CDR1 and CDR2 from the germline V gene are SGHVS and FQNEAQ. The CDR3 bases are TGTGCCAGCAGCTTATTCTCAGATACGCAGTATTTT. Translated: CASSLFSDTQYF.

The rearrangement joins TRBV29-1 to TRBJ2-1; TRBD2 aligns across 9 bases. Per germline, CDR1 SQVTM and CDR2 ANQGSEA. This CDR3 is built from 13 residues. J lost 8 bases, V lost 3 bases, and 5 bases had no gene match. As DNA, the CDR3 is TGCAGCGTTGAGGAACTAGCGGGTTATGAGCAGTTCTTC. The encoded protein is CSVEELAGYEQFF.

The genes are TRBV7-3 and TRBJ2-1, with TRBD2 matching 7 bases. Germline V gene lookup returns CDR1 SGHTA and CDR2 FQGTGA. V lost 3 bases and J lost 9; bases outside the gene matches: 5. This CDR3 comprises 13 residues. CDR3 residues: CASSLTSLSEQFF. For the CDR3, the DNA is TGTGCCAGCAGCTTGACTAGCTTGAGTGAGCAGTTCTTC.

There are a few counts of this clone. The V call is TRBV18, the J call TRBJ2-2; possibly TRBD2 for D (5 bases). The CDR3 is 16 amino acids. CDR1 and CDR2 (germline): KGHSH, LQKENI. Trimming pared 3 bases from V and 1 base from J, leaving 12 bases between. The CDR3 is CASSPGLAENTGELFF. The CDR3 region has the DNA TGTGCCAGCTCACCGGGCCTAGCAGAGAACACCGGGGAGCTGTTTTTT.